This T cell receptor beta chain was recovered during a study of PD-1 blockade in classical Hodgkin lymphoma. Study information: On a schedule of every 2 weeks, patients received nivolumab 3 mg/kg intravenously.

As for this clone: Its antigen is as yet unknown.

Study-wide findings and caveats: At C4D1, TCR diversity had climbed significantly for CD4+ cells, though not for CD8+ cells. Relapsed/refractory patients reportedly had lower baseline diversity than newly diagnosed patients.

The V gene end was trimmed by 2 bases and the J gene end by 5 bases; junction bases not matched to a gene: 2. The V gene's germline CDR1 is KGHSY and CDR2 FQNENV. There are 14 residues in the CDR3. Repertoires were generated with immunoSEQ multiplex PCR, while TCRdb's copy carries only in-frame clones and drops some. The table includes some 62,000 clones, around 89% detected once. Relapses following autologous stem cell transplantation were seen in all patients, with brentuximab vedotin exposure varying. Sequences were derived from peripheral blood mononuclear cells (PBMCs), sampled at baseline. J is TRBJ1-4 and V is TRBV16; 7 positions agree with TRBD1. This receptor was obtained from a human donor with classical Hodgkin lymphoma. The CDR3 here is CASSQDRANEKLFF. CDR3 bases: TGTGCCAGCAGCCAAGACAGGGCCAATGAAAAACTGTTTTTT.